The clone carrying this T cell receptor beta chain ranks as medium-sized. What it binds is not known. The V end lost 0 bases, the J end lost 7 bases, and 13 bases lay between the germline ends. CDR1 is LGHNA and CDR2 is YSLEER in the germline V gene. The CDR3 runs to 15 residues. This sample stems from a study of cytomegalovirus exposure and HLA in healthy donors. The study's findings and limits: Reports indicated that the classifier achieved high specificity and sensitivity in diagnosing cytomegalovirus status.

The PCR was carried out with 60 Vbeta primers and 13 Jbeta primers. Assay used: immunoSEQ multiplex PCR; TCRdb lists only in-frame clones, some missing. The sample holds approximately 110,000 clones; about 70% are singletons and the top ten take approximately 4.1%. The sequence derives from a woman aged 40 to 49 in good health and CMV-seronegative. This chain joins TRBV4-3 and TRBJ2-1, with D maybe TRBD2 (5 bases). The sequencing sample was made of PBMCs. This CDR3 is CASSQDGNRLNEQFF. In DNA form, the CDR3 reads TGCGCCAGCAGCCAAGACGGAAACAGACTAAATGAGCAGTTCTTC.